This is a list of T cell receptor beta chains from one sample in a study of shared clonotypes between healthy human individuals. Using immunoSEQ multiplex PCR, the repertoire was profiled, and TCRdb retains in-frame clones only, with some absent. The sample lists around 2.3 million clones, 90% to 97% occurring once. The specimen sequenced was naive CD4+ T cells sorted from blood. These receptors all come from a man between 18 and 29 years old in good health. Each CDR3 is given with its conserved first and last residue. D genes are given only for firm matches. Size is stated for part of the rows, as once, few or many counts, or as a class when the clone is expanded.

V: TRBV28; size: NA; D: TRBD2; J: TRBJ2-3; CDR3: CATQSGGARDTQYF; DNA: TGTGCCACCCAAAGCGGGGGGGCTAGGGATACGCAGTATTTT
V: TRBV25-1; size: NA; D: NA; J: TRBJ1-6; CDR3: CASTRGGGSYNSPLHF; DNA: TGTGCCAGCACCAGGGGTGGTGGCTCCTATAATTCACCCCTCCACTTT
V: TRBV7-9; size: once; D: NA; J: TRBJ1-6; CDR3: CASSLQADYNSPLHF; DNA: TGTGCCAGCAGCTTGCAGGCAGACTATAATTCACCCCTCCACTTT
V: TRBV7-9; size: NA; D: NA; J: TRBJ2-4; CDR3: CASSSSGGTGYF; DNA: TGTGCCAGCAGTTCCTCAGGCGGCACGGGGTACTTC
V: TRBV4-3; size: NA; D: NA; J: TRBJ2-7; CDR3: CASSQVGAALGGEQYF; DNA: TGCGCCAGCAGCCAAGTGGGGGCGGCTCTCGGCGGCGAGCAGTACTTC
V: TRBV5-1; size: few; D: TRBD2; J: TRBJ2-5; CDR3: CASSFSGGNQETQYF; DNA: TGCGCCAGCAGCTTCAGCGGGGGGAACCAAGAGACCCAGTACTTC
V: TRBV28; size: NA; D: TRBD1; J: TRBJ2-3; CDR3: CASSPGQGRPDTQYF; DNA: TGTGCCAGCAGTCCAGGACAGGGAAGGCCAGATACGCAGTATTTT
V: TRBV7-2; size: NA; D: NA; J: TRBJ1-4; CDR3: CASSVDWGDANEKLFF; DNA: TGTGCCAGCAGCGTCGACTGGGGGGATGCTAATGAAAAACTGTTTTTT
V: TRBV14; size: NA; D: NA; J: TRBJ2-5; CDR3: CASSQARVETQYF; DNA: TGTGCCAGCAGCCAAGCCCGGGTAGAGACCCAGTACTTC
V: TRBV7-9; size: NA; D: TRBD1; J: TRBJ2-1; CDR3: CASSLSGQGSNEQFF; DNA: TGTGCCAGCAGCCTGTCCGGACAGGGATCTAATGAGCAGTTCTTC
V: TRBV7-9; size: NA; D: NA; J: TRBJ2-1; CDR3: CASSLAGGTSSYNEQFF; DNA: TGTGCCAGCAGCTTAGCCGGCGGGACGAGCTCCTACAATGAGCAGTTCTTC
V: TRBV28; size: NA; D: NA; J: TRBJ1-5; CDR3: CASLNPQFNQPQHF; DNA: TGTGCCAGCTTAAACCCCCAGTTCAATCAGCCCCAGCATTTT
V: TRBV6-5; size: NA; D: NA; J: TRBJ2-7; CDR3: CASSYRGTSYEQYF; DNA: TGTGCCAGCAGTTACAGGGGGACCTCCTACGAGCAGTACTTC
V: TRBV6-1; size: NA; D: NA; J: TRBJ2-5; CDR3: CASSEVPGGGETQYF; DNA: TGTGCCAGCAGTGAAGTCCCGGGGGGCGGAGAGACCCAGTACTTC
V: TRBV30; size: NA; D: NA; J: TRBJ1-1; CDR3: CAWNILGATEAFF; DNA: TGTGCCTGGAATATCTTGGGAGCCACTGAAGCTTTCTTT
V: TRBV11-3; size: NA; D: NA; J: TRBJ2-7; CDR3: CASSLRGDVYEQYF; DNA: TGTGCCAGCAGCTTAAGAGGGGATGTCTACGAGCAGTACTTC
V: TRBV28; size: once; D: NA; J: TRBJ1-5; CDR3: CASSSGWSNQPQHF; DNA: TGTGCCAGCAGTTCGGGGTGGAGCAATCAGCCCCAGCATTTT
V: TRBV6-5; size: NA; D: NA; J: TRBJ2-7; CDR3: CASRGPGASEEQYF; DNA: TGTGCCAGCAGGGGACCGGGGGCCTCTGAGGAGCAGTACTTC
V: TRBV6-6; size: NA; D: TRBD1; J: TRBJ1-2; CDR3: CASSYGTGGLNYGYTF; DNA: TGTGCCAGCAGTTACGGGACAGGGGGCCTGAACTATGGCTACACCTTC
V: TRBV7-2; size: NA; D: NA; J: TRBJ2-1; CDR3: CASSLRNEQFF; DNA: TGTGCCAGCAGCTTACGAAATGAGCAGTTCTTC
V: TRBV18; size: NA; D: NA; J: TRBJ2-3; CDR3: CASSPQRDDTQYF; DNA: TGTGCCAGCTCACCACAACGTGACGATACGCAGTATTTT
V: TRBV7-9; size: NA; D: TRBD2; J: TRBJ2-5; CDR3: CASSPTPKLAGGQETQYF; DNA: TGTGCCAGCAGCCCAACCCCTAAACTAGCGGGAGGGCAAGAGACCCAGTACTTC
V: TRBV15; size: NA; D: NA; J: TRBJ2-1; CDR3: CATSRLMGYNEQFF; DNA: TGTGCCACCAGCAGGCTAATGGGGTACAATGAGCAGTTCTTC
V: TRBV5-4; size: NA; D: NA; J: TRBJ1-1; CDR3: CASSSQGMNTEAFF; DNA: TGTGCCAGCAGCTCGCAAGGAATGAACACTGAAGCTTTCTTT
V: TRBV19; size: NA; D: TRBD1; J: TRBJ2-4; CDR3: CASSPLTGGIGKNIQYF; DNA: TGTGCCAGTAGTCCGCTGACAGGGGGGATTGGCAAAAACATTCAGTACTTC
V: TRBV18; size: NA; D: TRBD1; J: TRBJ1-3; CDR3: CASSRQGTGNTIYF; DNA: TGTGCCAGCTCACGACAGGGTACTGGAAACACCATATATTTT
V: TRBV2; size: NA; D: TRBD2; J: TRBJ2-3; CDR3: CASRRTSGTDTQYF; DNA: TGTGCCAGCAGGAGGACTAGCGGGACAGATACGCAGTATTTT
V: TRBV18; size: once; D: TRBD1; J: TRBJ1-2; CDR3: CASSQASGTGADYGYTF; DNA: TGTGCCAGCTCACAAGCTTCCGGGACAGGGGCGGACTATGGCTACACCTTC
V: TRBV19; size: NA; D: NA; J: TRBJ1-5; CDR3: CASSIQYPGQPQHF; DNA: TGTGCCAGTAGTATACAGTATCCAGGTCAGCCCCAGCATTTT
V: TRBV5-6; size: NA; D: NA; J: TRBJ2-7; CDR3: CASSFPGDSYEQYF; DNA: TGTGCCAGCAGCTTTCCGGGCGACTCCTACGAGCAGTACTTC
V: TRBV5-1; size: few; D: NA; J: TRBJ2-2; CDR3: CASSFFQSTGELFF; DNA: TGCGCCAGCAGCTTCTTCCAGTCCACCGGGGAGCTGTTTTTT
V: TRBV2; size: once; D: TRBD1; J: TRBJ2-4; CDR3: CASSRTGLAKNIQYF; DNA: TGTGCCAGCAGTCGGACAGGATTAGCCAAAAACATTCAGTACTTC
V: TRBV12-5; size: NA; D: NA; J: TRBJ2-2; CDR3: CASGLGFTSSAGELFF; DNA: TGTGCTAGTGGTTTGGGATTTACTAGTTCCGCCGGGGAGCTGTTTTTT
V: TRBV15; size: NA; D: TRBD2; J: TRBJ2-5; CDR3: CATSRRLAGTETQYF; DNA: TGTGCCACCAGCAGACGACTAGCGGGAACAGAGACCCAGTACTTC
V: TRBV10-2; size: NA; D: NA; J: TRBJ2-1; CDR3: CASSDPRGSYNEQFF; DNA: TGCGCCAGCAGTGACCCCCGTGGATCCTACAATGAGCAGTTCTTC
V: TRBV5-4; size: NA; D: NA; J: TRBJ2-5; CDR3: CASSFAGSSQETQYF; DNA: TGTGCCAGCAGCTTCGCGGGCTCCTCCCAAGAGACCCAGTACTTC
V: TRBV28; size: few; D: NA; J: TRBJ1-2; CDR3: CASSSFQKGGYTF; DNA: TGTGCCAGCAGTTCATTCCAAAAGGGGGGCTACACCTTC
V: TRBV5-4; size: once; D: NA; J: TRBJ1-2; CDR3: CASSAKAGDGGYGYTF; DNA: TGTGCCAGCAGCGCCAAGGCCGGGGATGGAGGCTATGGCTACACCTTC
V: TRBV5-1; size: NA; D: TRBD1; J: TRBJ1-1; CDR3: CASSLADRVTEAFF; DNA: TGCGCCAGCAGCTTGGCCGACAGGGTTACTGAAGCTTTCTTT
V: TRBV28; size: once; D: NA; J: TRBJ2-7; CDR3: CASSLYQSRGNEQYF; DNA: TGTGCCAGCAGCCTTTACCAGAGTAGGGGTAACGAGCAGTACTTC
V: TRBV5-5; size: NA; D: NA; J: TRBJ2-7; CDR3: CASSLGGFGYEQYF; DNA: TGTGCCAGCAGCTTAGGGGGATTCGGGTACGAGCAGTACTTC
V: TRBV5-4; size: NA; D: NA; J: TRBJ2-6; CDR3: CASSRDNGGNVLTF; DNA: TGTGCCAGCAGCCGTGATAATGGAGGCAACGTCCTGACTTTC
V: TRBV19; size: NA; D: TRBD1; J: TRBJ2-2; CDR3: CASSDRDFSLGTGELFF; DNA: TGTGCCAGTAGCGACAGGGATTTCTCTCTAGGGACCGGGGAGCTGTTTTTT
V: TRBV19; size: NA; D: NA; J: TRBJ1-1; CDR3: CASSIDRWGEKAFF; DNA: TGTGCCAGTAGTATAGATCGGTGGGGGGAAAAGGCTTTCTTT
V: TRBV7-8; size: NA; D: TRBD2; J: TRBJ2-4; CDR3: CASSSGGGVAKNIQYF; DNA: TGTGCCAGCAGCTCGGGAGGCGGAGTAGCCAAAAACATTCAGTACTTC
V: TRBV14; size: NA; D: NA; J: TRBJ2-5; CDR3: CASSQDNGPQETQYF; DNA: TGTGCCAGCAGCCAAGATAACGGGCCCCAAGAGACCCAGTACTTC